This T cell receptor (beta chain) was identified in a study of response to subunit inactivated influenza vaccine. TCRdb analysed the RT-PCR reads with MiXCR anew, one entry per CDR3 protein. The table records roughly 620,000 distinct CDR3 sequences, around 10% of them present only once. From germline, CDR1 is ENHRY and CDR2 SYGVKD. V lost 2 bases, J lost 2 bases, and 9 bases stayed unmatched. The CDR3 runs 18 residues. In its sample, this clonotype was seen a few times. These same data were also listed under a study on T cells expressing NK-cell markers. Per that study: Synthesis of TCR beta cDNA relied on 5'RACE template switching carrying UMIs. Nothing established the HCMV specificity of expanded NKG2C+ T cell clones.

This sequence joins TRBV10-3 and TRBJ2-4, with 10 bases that match TRBD1. This specimen was PBMCs from blood, taken on the day of vaccination. The source is a man aged 50 to 59 who received an inactivated influenza vaccine. In DNA, the CDR3 is TGTGCCATCAGTGAGCAACCGGGACAGGGGAATTCCAAAAACATTCAGTACTTC. It specifies CAISEQPGQGNSKNIQYF.